This T cell receptor (beta chain) is from a study of blood T cell repertoires in COVID-19. Study at large: From the United States, Italy and Spain came samples of acute and convalescent COVID-19. Sources were T cells, B-cell-depleted T cells, or PBMCs; the material itself was cDNA or gDNA.

This clone has only one observation. How the authors handled the data: Estimation of nucleated cell counts relied on the amplification of reference gene primers. This table comes from immunoSEQ multiplex PCR, and its TCRdb copy is limited to in-frame clones, with some not included. From that table come the V and J calls and clone size; the DNA was used to work out D and trimming. The sample has 250,000 to 300,000 clones, about nine tenths seen once. Living in 25 or so US areas, the participants were between about 18 and 95 years of age. The receptor's source is a woman in her 40s who had recovered from COVID-19. Specimen: PBMCs or T cells enriched from blood (not recorded which).

The CDR3 sequence: CASLGPSGNIGNEQFF. Written as DNA, the CDR3 is TGTGCCAGCCTCGGACCTAGCGGGAATATTGGCAATGAGCAGTTCTTC. V usage is TRBV27 and J usage is TRBJ2-1; TRBD2 aligns across 9 bases. V was pared by 8 bases and J by 6 bases, with 14 bases of the junction left unmatched. This CDR3 contains 16 residues. Germline assignment: CDR1 MNHEY and CDR2 SMNVEV (reference sequence).